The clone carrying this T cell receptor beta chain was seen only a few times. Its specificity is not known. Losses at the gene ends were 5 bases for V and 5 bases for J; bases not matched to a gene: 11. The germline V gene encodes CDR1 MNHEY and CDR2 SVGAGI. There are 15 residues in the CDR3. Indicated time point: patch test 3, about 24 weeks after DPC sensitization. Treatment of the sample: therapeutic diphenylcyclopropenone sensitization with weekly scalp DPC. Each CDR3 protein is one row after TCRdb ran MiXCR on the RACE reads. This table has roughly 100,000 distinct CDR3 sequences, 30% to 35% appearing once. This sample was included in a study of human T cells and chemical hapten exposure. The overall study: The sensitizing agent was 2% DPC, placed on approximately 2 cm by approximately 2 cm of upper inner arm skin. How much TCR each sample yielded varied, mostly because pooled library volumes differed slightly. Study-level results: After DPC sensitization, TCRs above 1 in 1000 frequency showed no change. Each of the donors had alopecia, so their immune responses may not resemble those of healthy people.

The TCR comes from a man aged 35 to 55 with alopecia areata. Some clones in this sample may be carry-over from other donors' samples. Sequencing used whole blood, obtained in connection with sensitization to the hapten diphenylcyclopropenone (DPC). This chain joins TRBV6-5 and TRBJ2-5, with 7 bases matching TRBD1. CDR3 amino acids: CASSMGQISRETQYF. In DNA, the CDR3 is TGTGCCAGCAGTATGGGACAGATATCGAGGGAGACCCAGTACTTC.